The 24 T cell receptor beta chains in this list originate from one sample, sequenced in a study of shared T cell receptors in the human thymus. Repertoires were generated with immunoSEQ multiplex PCR, while TCRdb's copy carries only in-frame clones and drops some. The sample lists 700,000 or so clones, 70% to 90% occurring once. The data were also submitted as part of a second study, on human thymus T cells.

The sample comprised thymocytes. These receptors were obtained from a girl less than two years old with a congenital heart defect.

This clone was observed a few times. The V gene is TRBV14, the J gene TRBJ2-5, with 8 bases that match TRBD1. CDR1 and CDR2 from the germline V gene are SGHDN and FVKESK. The CDR3 is 18 residues long. V lost 1 base, J lost 2 bases, and 12 bases stayed unmatched. CDR3 residues: CASSQVHRGVAGQETQYF. CDR3 DNA sequence: TGTGCCAGCAGCCAAGTTCACAGGGGGGTGGCAGGACAAGAGACCCAGTACTTC. The whole variable domain, remainder taken from reference TRBV14 and TRBJ2-5, is EAGVTQFPSHSVIEKGQTVTLRCDPISGHDNLYWYRRVMGKEIKFLLHFVKESKQDESGMPNNRFLAERTGGTYSTLKVQPAELEDSGVYFCASSQVHRGVAGQETQYFGPGTRLLVL.

Note on this clone: Since the CDR3 does not end with the conserved phenylalanine or tryptophan, this likely comes from a read error. V usage is TRBV6-7 and J usage is TRBJ2-7; D is perhaps TRBD1 (5 bases). TRBV6-7 is reported as an ORF; its role is uncertain. The CDR3 covers 12 residues. V was shortened by 6 bases and J by 1 base, with 7 bases between the two germline ends. The CDR3 region is CASSPGSYEQYL. The CDR3 bases are TGTGCCAGCAGCCCAGGGTCCTACGAGCAGTACCTC.

This chain connects TRBV9 to TRBJ2-5; D call uncertain. The V and J ends lost 0 bases and 3 bases respectively, with 15 bases between them. CDR1 is SGDLS, CDR2 YYNGEE, per germline. The CDR3 runs to 16 residues. The CDR3 coding sequence is TGTGCCAGCAGCGTAGGCGCTCCCCGCGGAAAAGAGACCCAGTACTTC. Encoded protein: CASSVGAPRGKETQYF. The variable domain in full, with the rest retrieved from reference TRBV9 and TRBJ2-5, is DSGVTQTPKHLITATGQRVTLRCSPRSGDLSVYWYQQSLDQGLQFLIQYYNGEERAKGNILERFSAQQFPDLHSELNLSSLELGDSALYFCASSVGAPRGKETQYFGPGTRLLVL.

J is TRBJ1-1 and V is TRBV7-9, with 7 bases fitting TRBD1. Germline assignment: CDR1 SEHNR and CDR2 FQNEAQ (reference sequence). The CDR3 contains 15 residues. J lost 4 bases, V lost 4 bases, and 9 bases had no gene match. The CDR3: CASSSTGVGCTEAFF. The CDR3 DNA reads as TGTGCCAGCAGCTCCACAGGGGTAGGTTGCACTGAAGCTTTCTTT.

This clone was seen only once. V and J are TRBV2 and TRBJ1-1; D is undetermined. Germline V gene lookup returns CDR1 SNHLY and CDR2 FYNNEI. The V end lost 5 bases, the J end lost 1 base, and 11 bases lay between the germline ends. The CDR3 totals 14 residues. In nucleotides, the CDR3 is TGTGCCAGCAGTCGAAACCCTAGGAACACTGAAGCTTTCTTT. Translated, it gives CASSRNPRNTEAFF.

V and J are TRBV7-2 and TRBJ1-2; 8 positions agree with TRBD1. The CDR3 loop spans 18 amino acids. CDR1 and CDR2 (germline): SGHTA, FQGNSA. J lost 3 bases, V lost 0 bases, and 12 bases had no gene match. The CDR3: CASSLAPRDRGSDYGYTF. CDR3 sequence (DNA): TGTGCCAGCAGCTTAGCACCCCGAGACAGGGGTTCGGACTATGGCTACACCTTC.

This rearrangement joins TRBV10-1 to TRBJ2-7; the match to TRBD2 covers 15 bases. Germline loops: CDR1 WNHNN, CDR2 SYGVQD (reference sequence). The V gene end was trimmed by 6 bases and the J gene end by 4 bases; junction bases not matched to a gene: 7. The CDR3 totals 16 residues. The CDR3 DNA is TGCGCCAGCAGCAACGGACTAGCGGGGGGGCCTTACGAGCAGTACTTC. Residues: CASSNGLAGGPYEQYF.

The chain links TRBV19 to TRBJ2-5; unclear D gene. This CDR3 contains 13 residues. Germline V gene data show CDR1 as LNHDA and CDR2 as SQIVND (reference sequence). V lost 0 bases to trimming and J lost 2 bases, with 4 bases between them. The CDR3 loop is CASSIDAQETQYF. CDR3 nucleotide sequence: TGTGCCAGTAGTATAGACGCGCAAGAGACCCAGTACTTC.

The chain links TRBV5-1 to TRBJ2-5; TRBD1 aligns across 7 bases. The germline V gene has CDR1 SGHRS and CDR2 YFSETQ. There are 15 residues in the CDR3. V lost 5 bases to trimming and J lost 5 bases; unmatched junction nucleotides: 12. CDR3: CASRHKTGLRETQYF. CDR3 in DNA: TGCGCCAGCAGACATAAGACAGGGCTCCGGGAGACCCAGTACTTC.

V is TRBV7-6 and J is TRBJ1-2, with TRBD1 matching 7 bases. The germline CDR1 and CDR2 sequences are SGHVS and FNYEAQ. V lost 5 bases and J lost 8; bases outside the gene matches: 8. There are 13 residues in the CDR3. CDR3: CASSAPTGRGYTF. The CDR3 region has the DNA TGTGCCAGCAGCGCCCCGACAGGGCGAGGCTACACCTTC.

The chain couples TRBV4-3 to TRBJ1-1, with D possibly being TRBD1 (5 bases). The germline V gene encodes CDR1 LGHNA and CDR2 YSLEER. Trimming removed 3 bases at V and 1 base at J, with 12 bases between. The CDR3 has 15 amino acids. In DNA form, the CDR3 reads TGCGCCAGCAGCCAGAGATGGGGCAAGAACACTGAAGCTTTCTTT. Amino acids: CASSQRWGKNTEAFF.

The chain recombines TRBV5-1 with TRBJ1-1; D might be TRBD1 (6 bases). The V gene lost 6 bases and the J gene lost 8 bases, with 26 bases spanning the gap. This CDR3 comprises 16 residues. The germline gives CDR1 SGHRS, CDR2 YFSETQ. CDR3 nucleotides: TGCGCCAGCAAGGGGGGGGCTGAAGGACTGTTGACCGAAGCTTTCTTT. This codes for CASKGGAEGLLTEAFF.

The chain links TRBV4-2 to TRBJ2-3; possibly TRBD2 for D (6 bases). The germline V and J ends were trimmed by 1 base and 0 bases, with 11 bases remaining between them. Germline loops: CDR1 LGHNA, CDR2 YNFKEQ. The CDR3 extends over 16 amino acids. The CDR3 region is CASSQVRGVSTDTQYF. The CDR3 DNA sequence: TGTGCCAGCAGCCAAGTTCGCGGGGTTAGCACAGATACGCAGTATTTT.

The chain uses TRBV29-1 and TRBJ2-1; 12 bases fit TRBD2. Unmatched junction bases numbered 7, after V lost 4 bases and J lost 0 bases. This CDR3 has 17 amino acids. From germline, CDR1 is SQVTM and CDR2 ANQGSEA. CDR3 protein: CSVATSGGPSSYNEQFF. CDR3 nucleotides: TGCAGCGTTGCGACTAGCGGGGGCCCCAGCTCCTACAATGAGCAGTTCTTC.

The V gene is TRBV6-1, the J gene TRBJ1-2; D is undetermined. The germline gives CDR1 MNHNS, CDR2 SASEGT. The CDR3 is 15 residues long. Trimming took 2 bases from V and 5 from J, leaving 15 bases between them. The CDR3 sequence: CASSEILGKRYGYTF. The CDR3 DNA reads as TGTGCCAGCAGTGAAATACTAGGCAAGAGGTATGGCTACACCTTC.

This clone has only a few counts. The rearrangement uses TRBV5-6 and TRBJ2-2; D might be TRBD1 (5 bases). Germline loops: CDR1 SGHDT, CDR2 YYEEEE. Trimming took 0 bases from V and 7 from J, leaving 13 bases between them. This CDR3 has 15 residues. CDR3 sequence (DNA): TGTGCCAGCAGCTTGGACAGGAAGGGGATCGGGGAGCTGTTTTTT. Translation gives CASSLDRKGIGELFF.

V and J are TRBV18 and TRBJ1-2; 10 bases align to TRBD1. The CDR3 is 19 amino acids. The V gene's germline CDR1 is KGHSH and CDR2 LQKENI. Trimming removed 2 bases from V and 0 bases from J; junction bases left unmatched: 12. DNA for the CDR3: TGTGCCAGCTCACCAATACGTGGACAGGGGGGCGCTCCTAACTATGGCTACACCTTC. It is translated as CASSPIRGQGGAPNYGYTF.

This clone showed up just once. The J gene is TRBJ2-5, the V gene TRBV7-8; tentatively, D is TRBD2 (6 bases). The V end lost 2 bases, the J end lost 3 bases, and 16 bases lay between the germline ends. The CDR3 runs 16 residues. CDR1 SGHVS and CDR2 FQNEAQ come from the germline V gene. In DNA form, the CDR3 reads TGTGCCAGCAGCTTACCGGCGGGGAGAAGAGAAGAGACCCAGTACTTC. This translates into CASSLPAGRREETQYF. Full variable domain (outside the CDR3, taken from reference TRBV7-8 and TRBJ2-5): GAGVSQSPRYKVAKRGQDVALRCDPISGHVSLFWYQQALGQGPEFLTYFQNEAQLDKSGLPSDRFFAERPEGSVSTLKIQRTQQEDSAVYLCASSLPAGRREETQYFGPGTRLLVL.

This clone was detected only once. The V and J genes are TRBV4-1 and TRBJ2-2, with D perhaps TRBD1 (5 bases). Germline values: CDR1 MGHRA, CDR2 YSYEKL. Trimming removed 5 bases at V and 1 base at J, with 17 bases between. This CDR3 comprises 17 residues. CDR3 bases: TGCGCCAGCAGCTTAAGGACATCGCTAAAGAACACCGGGGAGCTGTTTTTT. It specifies CASSLRTSLKNTGELFF.

The chain links TRBV4-3 to TRBJ1-2, with a weak D call TRBD1 (5 bases). The CDR3 loop spans 13 amino acids. Per the germline V gene, CDR1 is LGHNA and CDR2 is YSLEER. With 0 bases removed from V and 6 bases from J, the gap between germline ends came to 8 bases. In DNA, the CDR3 is TGCGCCAGCAGCCAAGATTCCAGGGATGGCTACACCTTC. It translates to CASSQDSRDGYTF.

This rearrangement joins TRBV16 to TRBJ2-5; D might be TRBD2 (5 bases). V lost 7 bases and J lost 2, with 17 bases in between. CDR1 is KGHSY and CDR2 is FQNENV in the germline V gene. CDR3 size: 15 residues. CDR3 nucleotide sequence: TGTGCCAGCACAGACCCGTTTAGAGGGCAAGAGACCCAGTACTTC. It encodes CASTDPFRGQETQYF.

The rearrangement joins TRBV6-1 to TRBJ2-2, with 13 bases aligning to TRBD2. CDR3 size: 19 residues. V was pared by 2 bases and J by 2 bases, with 8 bases of the junction left unmatched. Germline V lookup: CDR1 MNHNS, CDR2 SASEGT. The CDR3 loop reads CASSERTSGGAPNTGELFF. The CDR3 DNA sequence: TGTGCCAGCAGTGAACGGACTAGCGGGGGAGCCCCAAACACCGGGGAGCTGTTTTTT.

This clone is a singleton in its sample. The rearrangement joins TRBV28 to TRBJ2-7; 8 nucleotides align to TRBD2. V was pared by 8 bases and J by 5 bases, with 11 bases of the junction left unmatched. Germline loops: CDR1 MDHEN, CDR2 SYDVKM. The CDR3 length is 14 residues. CDR3: CASATNRGGDEQYF. The CDR3 DNA reads TGTGCCAGCGCTACTAACCGGGGGGGGGACGAGCAGTACTTC.

V usage is TRBV4-1 and J usage is TRBJ1-2; 8 bases are shared with TRBD1. V lost 7 bases to trimming and J lost 4 bases; unmatched junction nucleotides: 17. This CDR3 spans 17 amino acids. Germline CDR1 reads MGHRA; CDR2 reads YSYEKL. CDR3 loop: CASTVCRDRGPFYGYTF. CDR3 nucleotides: TGCGCCAGCACGGTTTGTCGTGACAGGGGTCCTTTCTATGGCTACACCTTC.